This T cell receptor (beta chain) was captured in a study of cytomegalovirus exposure and HLA in healthy donors. General study results and limits: Most TCR beta V segments were productive about 90% or about 30% of the time in an earlier analysis.

From germline, CDR1 is SGDLS and CDR2 YYNGEE. The CDR3 spans 18 residues. V gave up 0 bases and J gave up 0 bases; unmatched junction bases: 4. 13 Jbeta primers and 60 Vbeta primers were used for the PCR. Assay: immunoSEQ multiplex PCR; the TCRdb copy retains only in-frame clones and omits some. This sample carries fewer than 250,000 clones, around 87% of them seen once, and the ten largest clones take roughly 1.3%. Worth noting for this clone: Its specificity is not known.

The sample was PBMCs. The clonotype was recovered from a man aged 30 to 45 in good health and CMV-seronegative. This chain connects TRBV9 to TRBJ2-6, with 9 bases lining up with TRBD2. CDR3 residues: CASSVEVAGASGANVLTF. In DNA form, the CDR3 reads TGTGCCAGCAGCGTAGAGGTAGCGGGAGCCTCTGGGGCCAACGTCCTGACTTTC.